This T cell receptor beta chain was captured in a study of human T cells and chemical hapten exposure. Study-wide points: With regard to DPC sensitization, TCRs above 1 in 1000 frequency did not change.

Germline CDR1 is DFQATT and CDR2 is SNEGSKA (reference sequence). CDR3 length equals 14 residues. J lost 2 bases, V lost 6 bases, and 5 bases had no gene match. The time point here: pre-sensitization, week 0. Treatment given: therapeutic diphenylcyclopropenone sensitization with weekly scalp DPC. The starting material, unfractionated whole blood, was used for total RNA extraction. This clonotype was seen many times. Its cognate antigen is unknown. TCRdb itself ran the RACE reads through MiXCR, one entry per CDR3 protein. The profile shows about 61,000 distinct CDR3 sequences, 5.5% to 7.5% of them singletons.

Sequencing was performed on whole blood, taken in connection with sensitization to the hapten diphenylcyclopropenone (DPC). This chain uses TRBV20-1 with TRBJ2-1; 9 nucleotides line up with TRBD1. The clonotype originates from a woman under 40 with alopecia areata. Some clones in this sample may be carry-over from other donors' samples. CDR3 protein: CSALGDRAYNEQFF. The CDR3 DNA is TGCAGTGCCCTGGGGGACAGGGCCTACAATGAGCAGTTCTTC.